Each of the 8 T cell receptor beta chains below was sequenced from the same sample in a study of blood T cell repertoires in COVID-19. Measured with immunoSEQ multiplex PCR; TCRdb has only the in-frame clones, and not every one. Among roughly 160,000 clones listed, around 72% were seen once. Sequencing input: peripheral blood. These receptors all come from a woman older than 75 with acute or convalescent COVID-19.

The rearrangement uses TRBV2 and TRBJ2-7, with 9 positions matching TRBD2. Germline trimming cut 6 bases from V and 4 bases from J; bases unmatched to any gene: 7. CDR1 SNHLY and CDR2 FYNNEI come from the germline V gene. This CDR3 is 14 amino acids long. For the CDR3, the DNA is TGTGCCAGCAGGCTGGGACTAGCTTCTTACGAGCAGTACTTC. Its protein is CASRLGLASYEQYF.

J is TRBJ2-1 and V is TRBV5-1, with 11 bases lining up with TRBD2. This CDR3 comprises 18 residues. V gave up 4 bases and J gave up 14 bases; unmatched junction bases: 23. The V gene's germline CDR1 is SGHRS and CDR2 YFSETQ. The CDR3 nucleotides read TGCGCCAGCAGCCATCTTGAGACTAGCGGGGTTCTTGCGGTTGGGGAGTTCTTC. Protein sequence: CASSHLETSGVLAVGEFF.

This clone was found once. The J gene is TRBJ2-5, the V gene TRBV18; weak D call: TRBD2 (5 bases). Trimming took off 4 bases at V and 0 bases at J, with 9 bases between the two ends. This CDR3 has 14 amino acids. Germline assignment: CDR1 KGHSH and CDR2 LQKENI. The CDR3 loop is CASSLANDQETQYF. CDR3 bases: TGTGCCAGCTCACTAGCGAACGACCAAGAGACCCAGTACTTC.

V is TRBV28 and J is TRBJ1-4; the D gene is possibly TRBD1 (5 bases). V shed 4 bases and J shed 2 bases, with 8 bases lying between them. The CDR3 sequence is 14 residues long. The germline gives CDR1 MDHEN, CDR2 SYDVKM. CDR3: CASSYRSTNEKLFF. The CDR3 DNA reads TGTGCCAGCAGTTACAGGTCCACTAATGAAAAACTGTTTTTT.

The rearrangement uses TRBV10-3 and TRBJ2-3, with TRBD2 matching 9 bases. Germline V CDR1 and CDR2: ENHRY, SYGVKD. The CDR3 is made up of 14 amino acids. The ends lost 7 bases at V and 5 bases at J; junction bases unmatched: 7. Written as DNA, the CDR3 is TGTGCCATCAACGCGGGAGGGCAAGGAGATACGCAGTATTTT. Amino acid sequence: CAINAGGQGDTQYF.

The chain recombines TRBV5-1 with TRBJ2-7; the match to TRBD2 covers 8 bases. This CDR3 is 15 amino acids long. Germline V CDR1 and CDR2: SGHRS, YFSETQ. V was pared by 0 bases and J by 5 bases, with 7 bases of the junction left unmatched. The CDR3 loop is CASSLAAGVLNEQYF. In nucleotides, the CDR3 is TGCGCCAGCAGCTTGGCAGCGGGAGTTCTCAACGAGCAGTACTTC.

This clone came up a few times. The chain has TRBV19 and TRBJ2-2, with D tentatively TRBD2 (5 bases). V was cut by 7 bases and J by 3 bases, with 12 bases left in between. This CDR3 region has 14 residues. CDR1 and CDR2 (germline): LNHDA, SQIVND (reference sequence). The CDR3: CASNMRVDTGELFF. Here the CDR3 DNA reads TGTGCCAGTAATATGAGGGTTGACACCGGGGAGCTGTTTTTT.

The rearrangement joins TRBV5-1 to TRBJ2-2; D call uncertain. Germline V gene lookup returns CDR1 SGHRS and CDR2 YFSETQ. The CDR3 is 14 residues long. V was shortened by 0 bases and J by 6 bases, with 9 bases between the two germline ends. CDR3 DNA: TGCGCCAGCAGCTTGGCCCAGGCCTCCGGGGAGCTGTTTTTT. This sequence encodes CASSLAQASGELFF.